This T cell receptor beta chain was sequenced for a study of blood T cell repertoires in COVID-19. About the study: The samples span acute and convalescent COVID-19 from the United States, Italy and Spain.

CDR1 is LNHDA and CDR2 is SQIVND in the germline V gene (reference sequence). This CDR3 is built from 16 residues. With 1 base clipped from V and 4 bases from J, the junction kept 5 bases outside the gene matches. Produced via immunoSEQ multiplex PCR; TCRdb's table is partial and in-frame only. The sample lists 200,000 or so clones; 80% to 85% were seen once. The chain employs TRBV19 and TRBJ1-1, with 11 bases aligning to TRBD1. Material for sequencing was peripheral blood. This clonotype was sampled from a woman aged 60-75 years with acute or convalescent COVID-19. The CDR3 sequence: CASSIASGTGGTEAFF. In DNA, the CDR3 is TGTGCCAGTAGTATAGCGTCCGGGACAGGGGGCACTGAAGCTTTCTTT.